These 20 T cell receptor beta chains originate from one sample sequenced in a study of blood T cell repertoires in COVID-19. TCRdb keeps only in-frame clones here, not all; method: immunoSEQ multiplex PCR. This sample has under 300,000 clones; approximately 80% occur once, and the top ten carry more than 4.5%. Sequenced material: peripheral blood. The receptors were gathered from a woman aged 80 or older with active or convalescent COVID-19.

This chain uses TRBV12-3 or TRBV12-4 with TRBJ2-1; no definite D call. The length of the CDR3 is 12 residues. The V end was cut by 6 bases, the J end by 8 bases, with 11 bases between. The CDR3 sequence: CASSSGYHEQFF. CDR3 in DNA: TGTGCCAGCAGCTCGGGTTACCATGAGCAGTTCTTC.

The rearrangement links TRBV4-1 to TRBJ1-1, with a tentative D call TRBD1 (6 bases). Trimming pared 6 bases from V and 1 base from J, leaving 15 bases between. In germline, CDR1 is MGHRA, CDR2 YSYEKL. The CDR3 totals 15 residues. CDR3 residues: CASSIYPQGNTEAFF. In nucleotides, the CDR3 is TGCGCCAGCAGTATATACCCACAGGGGAACACTGAAGCTTTCTTT.

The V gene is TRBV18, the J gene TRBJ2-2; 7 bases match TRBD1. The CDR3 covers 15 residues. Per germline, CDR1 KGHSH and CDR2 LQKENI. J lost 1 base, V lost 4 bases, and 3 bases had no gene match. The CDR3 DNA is TGTGCCAGCTCACAGGACAGGCTGAACACCGGGGAGCTGTTTTTT. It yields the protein CASSQDRLNTGELFF.

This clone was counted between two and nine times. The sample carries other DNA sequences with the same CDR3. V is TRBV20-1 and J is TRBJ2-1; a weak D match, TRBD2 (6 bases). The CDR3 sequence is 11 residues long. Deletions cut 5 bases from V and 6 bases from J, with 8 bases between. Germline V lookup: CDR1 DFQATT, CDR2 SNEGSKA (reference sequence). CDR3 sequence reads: CSARGGNEQFF. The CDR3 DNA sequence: TGCAGTGCTCGGGGAGGCAATGAGCAGTTCTTC.

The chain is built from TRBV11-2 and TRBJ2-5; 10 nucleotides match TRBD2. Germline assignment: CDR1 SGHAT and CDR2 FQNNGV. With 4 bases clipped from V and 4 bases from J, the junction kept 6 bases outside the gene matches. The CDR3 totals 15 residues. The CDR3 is CASSSSGGAGETQYF. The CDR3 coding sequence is TGTGCCAGCAGCTCCAGCGGGGGGGCTGGAGAGACCCAGTACTTC.

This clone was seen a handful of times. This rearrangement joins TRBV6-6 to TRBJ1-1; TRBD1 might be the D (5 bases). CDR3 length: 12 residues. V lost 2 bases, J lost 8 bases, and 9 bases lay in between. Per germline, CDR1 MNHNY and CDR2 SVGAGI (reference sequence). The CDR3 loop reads CASSYRRDEAFF. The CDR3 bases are TGTGCCAGCAGTTACCGGCGGGACGAAGCTTTCTTT.

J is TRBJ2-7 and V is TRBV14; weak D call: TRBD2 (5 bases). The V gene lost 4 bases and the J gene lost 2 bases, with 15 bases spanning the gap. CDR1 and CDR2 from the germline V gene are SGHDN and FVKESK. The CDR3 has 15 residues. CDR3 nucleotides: TGTGCCAGCAGCCGCCAGTTGCGGGCAACCTACGAGCAGTACTTC. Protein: CASSRQLRATYEQYF.

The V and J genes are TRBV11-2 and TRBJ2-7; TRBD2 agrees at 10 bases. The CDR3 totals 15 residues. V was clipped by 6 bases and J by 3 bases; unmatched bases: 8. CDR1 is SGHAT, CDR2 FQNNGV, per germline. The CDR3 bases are TGTGCCAGCAGGAAGGAGCGGGGGGGTCTCTACGAGCAGTACTTC. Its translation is CASRKERGGLYEQYF.

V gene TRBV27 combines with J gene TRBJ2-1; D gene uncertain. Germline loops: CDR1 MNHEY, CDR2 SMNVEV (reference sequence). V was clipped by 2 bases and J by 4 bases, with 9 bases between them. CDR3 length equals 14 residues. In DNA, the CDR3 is TGTGCCAGCAGTTTAGAGCGAACGTACAATGAGCAGTTCTTC. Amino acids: CASSLERTYNEQFF.

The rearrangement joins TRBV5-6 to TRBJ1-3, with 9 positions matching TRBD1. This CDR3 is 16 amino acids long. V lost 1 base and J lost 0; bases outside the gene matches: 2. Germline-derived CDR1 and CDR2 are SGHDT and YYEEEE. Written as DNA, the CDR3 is TGTGCCAGCAGCTTGCCGGGACAGGGCTCTGGAAACACCATATATTTT. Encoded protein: CASSLPGQGSGNTIYF. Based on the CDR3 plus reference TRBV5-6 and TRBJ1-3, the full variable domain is DAGVTQSPTHLIKTRGQQVTLRCSPKSGHDTVSWYQQALGQGPQFIFQYYEEEERQRGNFPDRFSGHQFPNYSSELNVNALLLGDSALYLCASSLPGQGSGNTIYFGEGSWLTVV.

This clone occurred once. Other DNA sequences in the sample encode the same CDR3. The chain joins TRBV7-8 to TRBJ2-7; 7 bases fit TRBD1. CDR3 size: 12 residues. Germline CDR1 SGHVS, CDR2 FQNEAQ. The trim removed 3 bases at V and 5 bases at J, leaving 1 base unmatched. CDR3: CASSFDRDEQYF. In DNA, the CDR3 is TGTGCCAGCAGCTTCGACAGGGACGAGCAGTACTTC.

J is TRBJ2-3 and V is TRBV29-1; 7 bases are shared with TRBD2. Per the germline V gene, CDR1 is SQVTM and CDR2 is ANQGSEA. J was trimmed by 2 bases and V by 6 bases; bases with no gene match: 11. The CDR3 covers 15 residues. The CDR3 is CSVQVSGGPTDTQYF. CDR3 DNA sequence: TGCAGCGTGCAGGTATCGGGGGGTCCCACAGATACGCAGTATTTT.

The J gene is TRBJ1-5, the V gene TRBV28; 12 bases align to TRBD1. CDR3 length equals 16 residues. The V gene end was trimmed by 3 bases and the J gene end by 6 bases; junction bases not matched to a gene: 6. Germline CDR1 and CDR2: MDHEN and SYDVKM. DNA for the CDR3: TGTGCCAGCAGTTTGGGAGGGACAGGGGGCACTCAGCCCCAGCATTTT. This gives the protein CASSLGGTGGTQPQHF.

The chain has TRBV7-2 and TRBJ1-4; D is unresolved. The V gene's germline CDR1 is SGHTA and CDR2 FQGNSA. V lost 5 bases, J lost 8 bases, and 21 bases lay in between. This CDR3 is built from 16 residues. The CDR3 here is CASSRHGTSRGEKLFF. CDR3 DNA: TGTGCCAGCAGCCGTCATGGCACGTCGCGCGGGGAAAAACTGTTTTTT.

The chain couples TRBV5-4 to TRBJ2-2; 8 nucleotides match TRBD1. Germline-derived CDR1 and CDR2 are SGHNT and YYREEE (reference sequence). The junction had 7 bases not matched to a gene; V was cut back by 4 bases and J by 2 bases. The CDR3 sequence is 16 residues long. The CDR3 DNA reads TGTGCCAGCAGCCCCCGGACAGGGTTTAACACCGGGGAGCTGTTTTTT. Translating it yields CASSPRTGFNTGELFF.

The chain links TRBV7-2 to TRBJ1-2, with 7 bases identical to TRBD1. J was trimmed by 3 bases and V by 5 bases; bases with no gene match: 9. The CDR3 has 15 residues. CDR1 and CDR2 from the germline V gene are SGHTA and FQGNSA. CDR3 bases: TGTGCCAGCAGCAAACAGGGGACAGCGGACTATGGCTACACCTTC. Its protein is CASSKQGTADYGYTF.

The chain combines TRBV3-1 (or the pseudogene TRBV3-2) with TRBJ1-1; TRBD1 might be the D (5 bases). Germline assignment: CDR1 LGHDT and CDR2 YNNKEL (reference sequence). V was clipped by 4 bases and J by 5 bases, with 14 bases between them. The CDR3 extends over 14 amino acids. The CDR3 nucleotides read TGTGCCAGCAGCCCCCCGCACCCAGGGACTGAAGCTTTCTTT. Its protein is CASSPPHPGTEAFF.

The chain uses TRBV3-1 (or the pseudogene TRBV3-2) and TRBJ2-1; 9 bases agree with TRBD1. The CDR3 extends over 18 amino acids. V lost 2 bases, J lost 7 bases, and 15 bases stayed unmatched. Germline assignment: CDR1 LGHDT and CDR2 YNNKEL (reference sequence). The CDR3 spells CASSQLYQGQGIGNEQFF. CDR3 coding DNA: TGTGCCAGCAGCCAACTCTACCAGGGACAGGGAATCGGGAATGAGCAGTTCTTC.

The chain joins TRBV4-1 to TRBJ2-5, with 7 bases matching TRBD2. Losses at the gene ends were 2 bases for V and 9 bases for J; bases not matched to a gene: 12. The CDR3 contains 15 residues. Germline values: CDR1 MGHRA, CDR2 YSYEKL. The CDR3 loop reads CASSQPLAESMSQYF. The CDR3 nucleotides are TGCGCCAGCAGCCAACCCCTAGCGGAGTCCATGTCCCAGTACTTC.

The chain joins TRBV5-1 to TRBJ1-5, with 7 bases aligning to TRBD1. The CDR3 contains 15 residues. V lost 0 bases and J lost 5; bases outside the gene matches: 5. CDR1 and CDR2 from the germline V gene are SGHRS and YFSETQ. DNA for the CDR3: TGCGCCAGCAGCTTGGGGGGACAGTTACATCAGCCCCAGCATTTT. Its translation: CASSLGGQLHQPQHF.